This entry describes one T cell receptor beta chain. This entry belongs to a study of blood T cell repertoires in COVID-19. Sequenced by immunoSEQ multiplex PCR; TCRdb stores in-frame clones only, minus some. The sample carries about 200,000 clones, about 80% recorded once. CDR3 length: 19 residues. The V and J ends lost 0 bases and 0 bases, in that order; junction bases with no gene match: 9. CDR1 SGDLS and CDR2 YYNGEE come from the germline V gene. The rearrangement uses TRBV9 and TRBJ2-6, with 7 bases that match TRBD1. What was sequenced was peripheral blood. The receptor was isolated from a woman aged 40 to 55 with active or convalescent COVID-19. In nucleotides, the CDR3 is TGTGCCAGCAGCGTAGTTAGGACAGGCACACCCTCTGGGGCCAACGTCCTGACTTTC. It yields the protein CASSVVRTGTPSGANVLTF.